This TCR beta chain was profiled in a study of blood T cell repertoires in COVID-19. Trimming pared 5 bases from V and 1 base from J, leaving 13 bases between. Per the germline V gene, CDR1 is SNHLY and CDR2 is FYNNEI. CDR3 size: 15 residues. Libraries were prepared by immunoSEQ multiplex PCR; TCRdb keeps only in-frame clonotypes and omits some of them. The sample records over 85,000 clones, more than 70% being singletons. The sequence was obtained from a woman at least 80 years old with active COVID-19. Sample: peripheral blood. This rearrangement joins TRBV2 to TRBJ2-3, with D possibly being TRBD1 (6 bases). This CDR3 is CASSTTGLGTDTQYF. Written as DNA, the CDR3 is TGTGCCAGCAGTACAACAGGGTTGGGCACAGATACGCAGTATTTT.